These 9 T cell receptor beta chains were sequenced from one sample in a study of STAT3 mutations in large granular lymphocyte leukemia. Study-wide points: Every T-LGLL patient had at least one immunodominant TCRbeta clonotype.

No antigens are known for them. The assay was immunoSEQ multiplex PCR, and TCRdb's table has in-frame clones only and misses some. The sample yields 2,000 to 3,000 clones, over 65% seen once. The source material was peripheral blood mononuclear cells. The receptors derive from a man aged 60-69 years with T-cell large granular lymphocyte leukemia. Some clones in this sample may be carry-over from other donors' samples.

The V gene is TRBV18, the J gene TRBJ2-7; 8 bases agree with TRBD1. Looked up from germline, CDR1 is KGHSH and CDR2 is LQKENI. The junction had 7 bases not matched to a gene; V was cut back by 5 bases and J by 4 bases. CDR3 length: 14 residues. DNA for the CDR3: TGTGCCAGCTCAGCGACAGGGGTTGAGTACGAGCAGTACTTC. This translates into CASSATGVEYEQYF.

The rearrangement joins TRBV27 to TRBJ2-1, with 7 bases aligning to TRBD1. The germline V gene encodes CDR1 MNHEY and CDR2 SMNVEV (reference sequence). V dropped 1 base and J dropped 4; count of bases not matched to a gene: 1. The CDR3 extends over 14 amino acids. CDR3 region: CASSLLGQYNEQFF. The CDR3 DNA is TGTGCCAGCAGTTTATTGGGACAGTACAATGAGCAGTTCTTC.

This clone was recorded only once. The chain combines TRBV6-6 with TRBJ2-3; 7 nucleotides line up with TRBD1. Germline lookup yields CDR1 MNHNY and CDR2 SVGAGI (reference sequence). J was trimmed by 6 bases and V by 2 bases; bases with no gene match: 5. CDR3 length equals 14 residues. The DNA of the CDR3 is TGTGCCAGCAGTTACAGAGGGGGCCCGGATACGCAGTATTTT. Translated: CASSYRGGPDTQYF.

The sample holds one count of this clone. The rearrangement joins TRBV6-1 to TRBJ1-1; D not resolved. The CDR3 is 14 amino acids. V gave up 3 bases and J gave up 0 bases, with 8 bases separating them. The germline CDR1 and CDR2 sequences are MNHNS and SASEGT. The CDR3 here is CASSDRGMNTEAFF. In DNA form, the CDR3 reads TGTGCCAGCAGTGATCGAGGGATGAACACTGAAGCTTTCTTT.

The rearrangement joins TRBV18 to TRBJ1-5; D is uncertain. Trimming stripped 3 bases from V and 7 bases from J, with 19 bases between. The CDR3 consists of 16 residues. Germline-derived CDR1 and CDR2 are KGHSH and LQKENI. This chain's CDR3 is CASSPRHLAVKQPQHF. The CDR3 nucleotides are TGTGCCAGCTCACCCCGACACCTGGCGGTCAAGCAGCCCCAGCATTTT.

V and J are TRBV6-5 and TRBJ2-7; maybe TRBD2 (5 bases). The CDR3 is 14 amino acids. Germline CDR1 reads MNHEY; CDR2 reads SVGAGI. Trimming left V 6 bases short and J 0 bases short, with 12 bases between. The CDR3 DNA reads as TGTGCCAGCAGGGGAGCAGGTCCCTCCTACGAGCAGTACGTC. It yields the protein CASRGAGPSYEQYV.

The V and J genes are TRBV29-1 and TRBJ1-5; 9 bases are a match to TRBD1. Germline CDR1 is SQVTM and CDR2 is ANQGSEA. The CDR3 sequence is 14 residues long. Trimming cost V 6 bases and J 5 bases; bases outside gene matches: 8. The CDR3 DNA reads as TGCAGCGTGGCACAGGGGGCTTCGGATCAGCCCCAGCATTTT. This sequence encodes CSVAQGASDQPQHF.

The J gene is TRBJ2-5, the V gene TRBV7-9; 8 bases match TRBD2. The CDR3 loop spans 14 amino acids. Losses at the gene ends were 3 bases for V and 5 bases for J; bases not matched to a gene: 5. Germline CDR1 SEHNR, CDR2 FQNEAQ (reference sequence). The CDR3 loop reads CASSLVAGMETQYF. CDR3 bases: TGTGCCAGCAGCTTGGTAGCGGGAATGGAGACCCAGTACTTC.

V and J are TRBV25-1 and TRBJ1-5; no clear D gene. The CDR3 runs 14 residues. Trimming shortened V by 6 bases and J by 4 bases, and 13 bases separated the two germline ends. In germline, CDR1 is MGHDK, CDR2 SYGVNS. The CDR3 DNA is TGTGCCAGCAGATCCGACGGCGAGAATCAGCCCCAGCATTTT. This gives the protein CASRSDGENQPQHF.